These 25 T cell receptor beta chains came from one sample sequenced in a study of response to subunit inactivated influenza vaccine. TCRdb reprocessed the RT-PCR reads via MiXCR and lists one record per CDR3 protein. The sample has about 480,000 distinct CDR3 sequences; approximately 11% are singletons. Sequencing was performed on PBMCs from blood, taken roughly 47 days after vaccination. These receptor sequences come from a middle-aged man who received an inactivated influenza vaccine.

This clonotype was found many times. This sequence joins TRBV7-9 and TRBJ2-3; D might be TRBD2 (5 bases). The germline gives CDR1 SEHNR, CDR2 FQNEAQ (reference sequence). V was trimmed by 5 bases and J by 0 bases, leaving 12 bases between them. The CDR3 runs 15 residues. Written as DNA, the CDR3 is TGTGCCAGCAGCCCCCTCGGCGGGAGCACAGATACGCAGTATTTT. This gives the protein CASSPLGGSTDTQYF.

This clonotype turned up a few times. The genes are TRBV5-8 and TRBJ2-1; D gene ambiguous. Germline V gene data show CDR1 as SGHTS and CDR2 as YDEGEE. Trimming removed 4 bases at V and 0 bases at J, with 14 bases between. This CDR3 has 16 residues. CDR3 loop: CASSPVWISSYNEQFF. The CDR3 DNA follows: TGTGCCAGCAGCCCAGTATGGATAAGCTCCTACAATGAGCAGTTCTTC.

V usage is TRBV9 and J usage is TRBJ2-1; D unresolved. V was shortened by 3 bases and J by 3 bases, with 13 bases between the two germline ends. The CDR3 totals 15 residues. The V gene's germline CDR1 is SGDLS and CDR2 YYNGEE. CDR3 in amino acids: CASSGGMGIYNEQFF. CDR3 DNA sequence: TGTGCCAGCAGCGGGGGTATGGGGATCTACAATGAGCAGTTCTTC.

This clonotype was found many times. The V call is TRBV20-1, the J call TRBJ2-7, with 8 bases lining up with TRBD1. The CDR3 sequence is 12 residues long. In germline, CDR1 is DFQATT, CDR2 SNEGSKA (reference sequence). After removal of 4 bases from V and 9 bases from J, the junction contained 8 bases not matched to a gene. Here the CDR3 DNA reads TGCAGTGCTAACGGACAGGGCTATGTGCAGTACTTC. Amino acid sequence: CSANGQGYVQYF.

This clonotype has just a few counts. The chain joins TRBV5-5 to TRBJ1-1; a weak D match, TRBD1 (5 bases). V shed 6 bases and J shed 2 bases, with 17 bases lying between them. CDR3 length equals 15 residues. Per germline, CDR1 SGHKS and CDR2 YYEKEE (reference sequence). In DNA form, the CDR3 reads TGTGCCAGCACACCTCAAAACAGGTTAAACACTGAAGCTTTCTTT. Protein: CASTPQNRLNTEAFF.

A few counts support this clonotype. V usage is TRBV5-1 and J usage is TRBJ2-7; 10 nucleotides line up with TRBD1. Trimming at V came to 0 bases and at J to 0 bases, leaving 6 bases not matched to a gene. Germline V gene sequence: CDR1 SGHRS, CDR2 YFSETQ. This CDR3 spans 17 amino acids. As DNA, the CDR3 is TGCGCCAGCAGCTTGGAATCCGGGACAGGGGCCTCCTACGAGCAGTACTTC. This gives the protein CASSLESGTGASYEQYF.

The chain employs TRBV5-5 and TRBJ2-5; D possibly uses TRBD1 or TRBD2 (6 bases each). CDR3 length equals 14 residues. Germline V gene lookup returns CDR1 SGHKS and CDR2 YYEKEE (reference sequence). The germline V and J ends were trimmed by 6 bases and 1 base, with 13 bases remaining between them. In nucleotides, the CDR3 is TGTGCCAGCACCAAAGGGGGGATCCAAGAGACCCAGTACTTC. Its protein is CASTKGGIQETQYF. The entire variable domain, with the rest obtained from reference TRBV5-5 and TRBJ2-5, is as follows: DAGVTQSPTHLIKTRGQQVTLRCSPISGHKSVSWYQQVLGQGPQFIFQYYEKEERGRGNFPDRFSARQFPNYSSELNVNALLLGDSALYLCASTKGGIQETQYFGPGTRLLVL.

The rearrangement uses TRBV7-2 and TRBJ1-1; D is unclear. V lost 2 bases and J 2 bases, leaving 3 bases between the germline ends. The germline gives CDR1 SGHTA, CDR2 FQGNSA. CDR3 length: 12 residues. CDR3 DNA sequence: TGTGCCAGCAGCTTATACAACACTGAAGCTTTCTTT. It translates to CASSLYNTEAFF.

The V call is TRBV7-9, the J call TRBJ2-7, with 8 bases matching TRBD1. The ends lost 5 bases at V and 3 bases at J; junction bases unmatched: 9. The CDR3 loop spans 15 amino acids. Per the germline V gene, CDR1 is SEHNR and CDR2 is FQNEAQ (reference sequence). CDR3 amino acids: CASSHSTGAYYEQYF. The DNA of the CDR3 is TGTGCCAGCAGCCACTCGACAGGGGCCTACTACGAGCAGTACTTC.

The chain links TRBV10-2 to TRBJ2-3; 9 nucleotides match TRBD2. J was trimmed by 2 bases and V by 1 base; bases with no gene match: 4. Germline V gene sequence: CDR1 WSHSY, CDR2 SAAADI. This CDR3 is 16 amino acids long. The CDR3 DNA reads as TGCGCCAGCAGTGAGTTTGCTAGCGGGGTCACAGATACGCAGTATTTT. Protein sequence: CASSEFASGVTDTQYF.

This clonotype was counted many times. J is TRBJ2-5 and V is TRBV5-1; weak D call: TRBD1 (5 bases). This CDR3 region has 14 residues. Germline CDR1 is SGHRS and CDR2 is YFSETQ. Trimming pared 2 bases from V and 3 bases from J, leaving 11 bases between. CDR3 nucleotides: TGCGCCAGCAGCTTCTTTGGGGCAAAAGAGACCCAGTACTTC. Residues: CASSFFGAKETQYF.

The chain joins TRBV6-2 or TRBV6-3 to TRBJ2-7; D unresolved. The ends were cut back, 5 bases at V and 3 bases at J, with 8 bases in the middle. Germline CDR1 is MNHEY and CDR2 is SVGEGT. The CDR3 runs to 12 residues. The CDR3 reads CASSIRFYEQYF. The CDR3 coding sequence is TGTGCCAGCAGTATAAGGTTCTACGAGCAGTACTTC.

This clonotype appeared a few times. The chain has TRBV5-1 and TRBJ2-3; either TRBD1 or TRBD2 may fit D (5 bases each). The CDR3 sequence is 13 residues long. Looked up from germline, CDR1 is SGHRS and CDR2 is YFSETQ. With 5 bases removed from V and 4 bases from J, the gap between germline ends came to 11 bases. Written as DNA, the CDR3 is TGCGCCAGCAGGACCGGGGACGCAGATACGCAGTATTTT. Encoded protein: CASRTGDADTQYF.

This clonotype was counted only a few times. This rearrangement joins TRBV29-1 to TRBJ2-1; TRBD2 aligns across 9 bases. CDR1 is SQVTM, CDR2 ANQGSEA, per germline. CDR3 size: 17 residues. The V segment lost 3 bases and the J segment 2 bases; nucleotides outside the gene matches: 11. In nucleotides, the CDR3 is TGCAGCGTTGAGTCTGTAGCGGGGGTTATAACCTACAATGAGCAGTTCTTC. Residues: CSVESVAGVITYNEQFF.

This clonotype was seen many times. The chain joins TRBV27 to TRBJ2-7; 7 nucleotides align to TRBD1. V dropped 6 bases and J dropped 6; count of bases not matched to a gene: 8. The CDR3 spans 13 residues. CDR1 and CDR2 (germline): MNHEY, SMNVEV (reference sequence). CDR3 sequence reads: CASRRQGSVEQYF. The CDR3 DNA sequence: TGTGCCAGCAGACGACAGGGTTCGGTCGAGCAGTACTTC.

This clonotype showed up many times. The chain links TRBV2 to TRBJ2-1; 13 bases map to TRBD2. The CDR3 covers 15 residues. J lost 3 bases, V lost 6 bases, and 2 bases had no gene match. CDR1 and CDR2 from the germline V gene are SNHLY and FYNNEI. As DNA, the CDR3 is TGTGCCAGCAGGGGACTAGCGGGGAGCTACAATGAGCAGTTCTTC. This encodes CASRGLAGSYNEQFF.

The CDR3 loop reads CASSLVGAPGEQYF. In nucleotides, the CDR3 is TGTGCCAGCAGTCTCGTAGGGGCGCCGGGCGAGCAGTACTTC. The rearrangement links TRBV27 to TRBJ2-7, with TRBD1 as a possible D gene (5 bases). CDR1 MNHEY and CDR2 SMNVEV come from the germline V gene (reference sequence). There are 14 residues in the CDR3. Trimming cost V 5 bases and J 6 bases, with 17 bases left between them.

This clonotype was seen a handful of times. The genes are TRBV6-4 and TRBJ2-3, with D possibly matching TRBD2 (6 bases). Trimming took off 6 bases at V and 8 bases at J, with 12 bases between the two ends. Germline V gene lookup returns CDR1 MRHNA and CDR2 SNTAGT. The length of the CDR3 is 12 residues. Here the CDR3 reads CASSPVGGTQYF. Written as DNA, the CDR3 is TGTGCCAGCAGCCCTGTCGGGGGTACGCAGTATTTT.

The CDR3 nucleotides are TGTGCCAGCAGCTCACGTCAGGGATCCGGGGAGCTGTTTTTT. This codes for CASSSRQGSGELFF. V gene TRBV7-2 combines with J gene TRBJ2-2; weak D call: TRBD1 (5 bases). V was pared by 4 bases and J by 6 bases, with 12 bases between. Germline V gives CDR1 SGHTA, CDR2 FQGNSA. The CDR3 has 14 amino acids.

CDR3 region: CASSRSATGGETQYF. The CDR3 bases are TGCGCCAGCAGCCGATCCGCTACAGGGGGGGAGACCCAGTACTTC. The chain employs TRBV4-3 and TRBJ2-5; 8 nucleotides align to TRBD1. CDR3 length: 15 amino acids. The ends lost 4 bases at V and 5 bases at J; junction bases unmatched: 9. Germline CDR1 reads LGHNA; CDR2 reads YSLEER.

Comments on this clonotype: A much larger clone is a single base away; this may be a read error. V usage is TRBV5-1 and J usage is TRBJ1-3; no definite D call. The CDR3 is made up of 15 amino acids. Germline lookup yields CDR1 SGHRS and CDR2 YFSETQ. Written as DNA, the CDR3 is TGCACCAGCAGCTTGGCACTGAACAGCGGAAACACCATATATTTT. The encoded protein is CTSSLALNSGNTIYF.

The table lists this clonotype with a few counts. V is TRBV24-1 and J is TRBJ1-2; the D is unclear. Germline loops: CDR1 KGHDR, CDR2 SFDVKD. The CDR3 has 12 amino acids. The V and J ends lost 3 bases and 4 bases respectively, with 5 bases between them. CDR3: CATSDSLYGYTF. In nucleotides, the CDR3 is TGTGCCACCAGTGATAGCCTCTATGGCTACACCTTC.

V and J are TRBV9 and TRBJ2-5; D gene uncertain. The CDR3 sequence is 13 residues long. Germline V gives CDR1 SGDLS, CDR2 YYNGEE. Trimming left V 4 bases short and J 0 bases short, with 7 bases between. CDR3 region: CASSQSDQETQYF. The CDR3 DNA is TGTGCCAGCAGCCAATCAGACCAAGAGACCCAGTACTTC.

This clonotype was seen only a few times. The V gene is TRBV7-9, the J gene TRBJ2-6, with 7 bases fitting TRBD1. This CDR3 region has 17 residues. V dropped 6 bases and J dropped 0; count of bases not matched to a gene: 8. Per germline, CDR1 SEHNR and CDR2 FQNEAQ (reference sequence). Written as DNA, the CDR3 is TGTGCCAGCAGACCTAGGACAGGAGGCTCTGGGGCCAACGTCCTGACTTTC. Translating gives CASRPRTGGSGANVLTF.

This clonotype has only a few counts. The J gene is TRBJ2-7, the V gene TRBV2; 7 bases are shared with TRBD1. Unmatched junction bases numbered 6, after V lost 7 bases and J lost 0 bases. The CDR3 consists of 14 residues. Germline CDR1 and CDR2: SNHLY and FYNNEI. The CDR3, as DNA: TGTGCCAGCAAGATGACAGGGTACTCCTACGAGCAGTACTTC. It yields the protein CASKMTGYSYEQYF.